This T cell receptor (beta chain) was identified in a study of early stage breast cancer tumors. Libraries were prepared by immunoSEQ multiplex PCR; TCRdb keeps only in-frame clonotypes and omits some of them. The profile shows tens of thousands of clones, about three quarters of them singletons. This clone was picked up one time. This CDR3 spans 17 amino acids. CDR1 is LGHNA and CDR2 is YNFKEQ in the germline V gene. V trimming: 1 base; J trimming: 5 bases; junction bases outside the gene matches: 8. Sequenced material: blood. This TCR was sampled from a person aged 35 to 50 with breast cancer. The chain has TRBV4-2 and TRBJ2-2, with 9 bases that match TRBD2. CDR3 in DNA: TGTGCCAGCAGCCAAGCGGTGGGTAGCGGGAGAACCGGGGAGCTGTTTTTT. Translation gives CASSQAVGSGRTGELFF.